One and the same sample provided the 31 T cell receptor beta chains below, sequenced in a study of T-cell memory formation after mild COVID-19 (dated by TCRdb to about 2021). Receptor libraries were prepared by 5' RACE. The instrument given in TCRdb is Illumina NovaSeq 6000. The raw public data were reprocessed by TCRdb itself: fastp quality trimming at Q25, MiXCR clonotype calling, in-frame beta chains only. Every distinct CDR3 protein forms one entry, paired with its most common genes and DNA. The sample table records fewer than 350,000 distinct CDR3 sequences; roughly 8% of these occur just once. Roughly 23% of the sample is held by the ten biggest clonotypes. Sequenced material: PBMCs or a T cell subset sorted from them (not recorded which). The origin of the receptors is a man aged 18-30 years who had mild COVID-19 (a few samples of this study predate the infection). The sample titles of this study are shuffled in the database, so cell type and time point are left out; the donor was told from shared clones.

The CDR3 coding sequence is TGTGCCAGCAGCTATATGACAGGGGAGAAACATGGCTACACCTTC. It yields the protein CASSYMTGEKHGYTF. The V and J genes are TRBV5-6 and TRBJ1-2, with 8 bases aligning to TRBD1. CDR3 length equals 15 residues. Per the germline V gene, CDR1 is SGHDT and CDR2 is YYEEEE. After removal of 3 bases from V and 6 bases from J, the junction contained 10 bases not matched to a gene.

In its sample, this clonotype was seen a few times. The chain links TRBV6-2 or TRBV6-3 to TRBJ2-1; 8 bases map to TRBD2. The CDR3 covers 16 residues. Trimming cost V 0 bases and J 8 bases; bases outside gene matches: 9. Germline lookup yields CDR1 MNHEY and CDR2 SVGEGT. The DNA of the CDR3 is TGTGCCAGCAGTTACTCAGGCGGGGGGATGACGCATGAGCAGTTCTTC. Amino acids: CASSYSGGGMTHEQFF.

The chain links TRBV7-2 to TRBJ1-6; no reliable D call. Germline values: CDR1 SGHTA, CDR2 FQGNSA. CDR3 length: 13 amino acids. Trimming cost V 5 bases and J 5 bases, with 7 bases left between them. The CDR3 bases are TGTGCCAGCAGCCTGGAGAATAATTCACCCCTCCACTTT. This gives the protein CASSLENNSPLHF.

This clonotype was observed a handful of times. The chain links TRBV4-2 to TRBJ1-5, with D unresolved. V was clipped by 1 base and J by 7 bases, with 5 bases between them. This CDR3 is 12 amino acids long. Germline CDR1 reads LGHNA; CDR2 reads YNFKEQ. CDR3 sequence reads: CASSQVGQPQHF. DNA for the CDR3: TGTGCCAGCAGCCAAGTAGGGCAGCCCCAGCATTTT.

This clonotype turned up a few times. This sequence joins TRBV6-2 or TRBV6-3 and TRBJ1-1, with D possibly being TRBD1 (5 bases). Germline lookup yields CDR1 MNHEY and CDR2 SVGEGT. The CDR3 length is 13 residues. Between the trimmed V and J ends, which lost 5 bases and 10 bases, there was a span of 17 bases. DNA for the CDR3: TGTGCCAGCAGTCAAAGGGACCTTCTCAGAGCTTTCTTT. It codes for CASSQRDLLRAFF.

As for this clonotype: The junction departs from germline at one end; a sequencing error may be responsible. The rearrangement uses TRBV11-2 and TRBJ2-1; D uncertain. CDR3 length equals 13 residues. Germline V CDR1 and CDR2: SGHAT, FQNNGV. CDR3 nucleotide sequence: TGTGCCAGCACCTTAGGTAGCACGAATGAGCAGTTCTTC. Amino acid sequence: CASTLGSTNEQFF.

V and J are TRBV5-1 and TRBJ1-2; D uncertain. The CDR3 is 13 amino acids. Deletions cut 4 bases from V and 8 bases from J, with 15 bases between. CDR1 SGHRS and CDR2 YFSETQ come from the germline V gene. The CDR3, as DNA: TGCGCCAGCAGCAATGGTGGCGGCCACGGCTACACCTTC. This translates into CASSNGGGHGYTF.

V gene TRBV5-5 combines with J gene TRBJ1-2; no firm D call. This CDR3 is 12 amino acids long. V lost 2 bases and J lost 9, with 11 bases in between. CDR1 is SGHKS and CDR2 is YYEKEE in the germline V gene (reference sequence). CDR3 amino acids: CASSLPSSSYTF. The CDR3 region has the DNA TGTGCCAGCAGCTTACCCTCCTCGAGCTACACCTTC.

This clonotype was counted ten times or more. The chain recombines TRBV4-1 with TRBJ1-1; D call uncertain. Germline lookup yields CDR1 MGHRA and CDR2 YSYEKL. CDR3 length equals 14 residues. Between the trimmed V and J ends, which lost 2 bases and 5 bases, there was a span of 12 bases. CDR3 sequence (DNA): TGCGCCAGCAGCCAACGGTCCCCGGGGACTGAAGCTTTCTTT. Translation gives CASSQRSPGTEAFF.

This chain links TRBV4-1 with TRBJ2-3; D is undetermined. The V end lost 1 base, the J end lost 0 bases, and 8 bases lay between the germline ends. This CDR3 comprises 15 residues. Germline values: CDR1 MGHRA, CDR2 YSYEKL. The CDR3 region is CASSQGAASTDTQYF. DNA for the CDR3: TGCGCCAGCAGCCAAGGGGCAGCTAGCACAGATACGCAGTATTTT.

This clonotype came up many times. This CDR3 reads CASSERQGWDQETQYF. DNA for the CDR3: TGTGCCAGCAGCGAACGACAGGGTTGGGATCAAGAGACCCAGTACTTC. The rearrangement uses TRBV11-2 and TRBJ2-5; 7 bases line up with TRBD1. Germline V gene sequence: CDR1 SGHAT, CDR2 FQNNGV. The CDR3 consists of 16 residues. V lost 5 bases and J lost 2; bases outside the gene matches: 11.

This clonotype was counted at least ten times. Here the CDR3 DNA reads TGTGCCAGCAGTTCCTACAGAAGGGGGGTCACCGGGGAGCTGTTTTTT. It codes for CASSSYRRGVTGELFF. V usage is TRBV27 and J usage is TRBJ2-2, with D perhaps TRBD1 or TRBD2 (6 bases each). V lost 4 bases to trimming and J lost 4 bases, with 16 bases between them. Per the germline V gene, CDR1 is MNHEY and CDR2 is SMNVEV (reference sequence). The CDR3 runs to 16 residues.

The rearrangement joins TRBV12-3 or TRBV12-4 to TRBJ2-4; D ambiguous. V lost 6 bases and J 0 bases, leaving 12 bases between the germline ends. The CDR3 runs 15 residues. The CDR3 DNA reads as TGTGCCAGCAGCTTGGCCAGCTTAGCCAAAAACATTCAGTACTTC. This encodes CASSLASLAKNIQYF.

This clonotype occurred a few times. CDR3 amino acids: CASTSVRSSYNSPLHF. The CDR3 region has the DNA TGTGCCAGCACCTCCGTGAGGAGCTCCTATAATTCACCCCTCCACTTT. The V call is TRBV28, the J call TRBJ1-6; no clear D. The germline CDR1 and CDR2 sequences are MDHEN and SYDVKM. This CDR3 comprises 16 residues. V lost 7 bases, J lost 0 bases, and 13 bases lay in between.

This clonotype was seen a handful of times. This sequence joins TRBV7-3 and TRBJ2-3; D remains ambiguous. This CDR3 has 13 residues. V lost 3 bases and J lost 2, with 6 bases in between. Germline values: CDR1 SGHTA, CDR2 FQGTGA. CDR3: CASSFEITDTQYF. For the CDR3, the DNA is TGTGCCAGCAGCTTTGAGATCACAGATACGCAGTATTTT.

This clonotype was seen a handful of times. This chain links TRBV12-3 or TRBV12-4 with TRBJ2-7; D gene unclear. The CDR3 runs to 13 residues. Trimming pared 3 bases from V and 1 base from J, leaving 7 bases between. The chain's CDR3 is CASSFEHSYEQYF. CDR3 nucleotide sequence: TGTGCCAGCAGTTTTGAACATTCCTACGAGCAGTACTTC.

The CDR3 spells CATSRDWRGGYTF. CDR3 sequence (DNA): TGTGCCACCAGCAGAGATTGGCGGGGTGGCTACACCTTC. The genes are TRBV15 and TRBJ1-2; D ambiguous. The germline V and J ends were trimmed by 0 bases and 7 bases, with 9 bases remaining between them. CDR3 length: 13 amino acids. Germline V gene lookup returns CDR1 LNHNV and CDR2 YYDKDF (reference sequence).

This clonotype was detected a few times. This chain connects TRBV12-3 or TRBV12-4 to TRBJ1-1; the match to TRBD1 covers 10 bases. With V trimmed by 5 bases and J by 0 bases, 9 bases remained unmatched. The CDR3 is 17 residues long. The CDR3 region is CASSPRTGGPMNTEAFF. For the CDR3, the DNA is TGTGCCAGCAGTCCCCGGACAGGGGGACCCATGAACACTGAAGCTTTCTTT.

This clonotype was observed a handful of times. The V gene is TRBV7-9, the J gene TRBJ2-7; 7 bases align to TRBD1. This CDR3 has 13 amino acids. CDR1 and CDR2 (germline): SEHNR, FQNEAQ (reference sequence). Trimming removed 1 base from V and 5 bases from J; junction bases left unmatched: 2. This chain's CDR3 is CASSLGGGDEQYF. CDR3 nucleotide sequence: TGTGCCAGCAGCTTAGGAGGGGGCGACGAGCAGTACTTC.

This clonotype was picked up a small number of times. This rearrangement joins TRBV6-4 to TRBJ1-1; 9 bases map to TRBD1. Trimming at V came to 8 bases and at J to 4 bases, leaving 11 bases not matched to a gene. Germline CDR1 reads MRHNA; CDR2 reads SNTAGT. The CDR3 totals 15 residues. The CDR3 nucleotides are TGTGCCAGCCGCCCCTCCGGGACAGGGACCACTGAAGCTTTCTTT. Protein sequence: CASRPSGTGTTEAFF.

This clonotype was found many times. The V gene is TRBV3-1, the J gene TRBJ1-5; 9 nucleotides align to TRBD1. The CDR3 spans 15 residues. CDR1 and CDR2 (germline): LGHDT, YNNKEL (reference sequence). V dropped 3 bases and J dropped 5; count of bases not matched to a gene: 5. DNA of the CDR3: TGTGCCAGCAGCCAGAAGGACAGGGGATATCAGCCCCAGCATTTT. Translating gives CASSQKDRGYQPQHF.

The chain has TRBV7-2 and TRBJ2-2, with D tentatively TRBD2 (7 bases). The germline V and J ends were trimmed by 3 bases and 5 bases, with 10 bases remaining between them. CDR3 length: 14 amino acids. CDR1 SGHTA and CDR2 FQGNSA come from the germline V gene. The CDR3 region is CASSLRGGTGELFF. CDR3 nucleotides: TGTGCCAGCAGCTTGAGGGGGGGAACCGGGGAGCTGTTTTTT.

This clonotype was observed a few times. The gene calls are TRBV9 and TRBJ2-7; TRBD1 agrees at 8 bases. Germline-derived CDR1 and CDR2 are SGDLS and YYNGEE. With V trimmed by 5 bases and J by 0 bases, 7 bases remained unmatched. This CDR3 region has 15 residues. CDR3 protein: CASRSGTGRSYEQYV. CDR3 nucleotide sequence: TGTGCCAGCAGGTCCGGGACAGGCCGCTCCTACGAGCAGTACGTC.

V and J are TRBV5-6 and TRBJ2-5; TRBD2 aligns across 9 bases. J gave up 2 bases and V 4 bases, and 9 bases lay outside the gene matches. The CDR3 consists of 16 residues. Germline CDR1 SGHDT, CDR2 YYEEEE. In DNA form, the CDR3 reads TGTGCCAGCAGCCACCTTAGCGGGGGACTACAAGAGACCCAGTACTTC. It codes for CASSHLSGGLQETQYF.

There are a few counts of this clonotype. The V call is TRBV12-3 or TRBV12-4, the J call TRBJ1-1; 7 nucleotides line up with TRBD1. CDR3 length: 13 amino acids. Trimming took 4 bases from V and 5 from J; bases not matched to a gene: 4. The CDR3 here is CASSSQGETEAFF. The CDR3 DNA reads TGTGCCAGCAGTTCCCAGGGGGAGACTGAAGCTTTCTTT.

This clonotype was detected a few times. V and J are TRBV11-2 and TRBJ1-2; 9 bases agree with TRBD1. With 2 bases clipped from V and 8 bases from J, the junction kept 9 bases outside the gene matches. The CDR3 is 15 residues long. Germline values: CDR1 SGHAT, CDR2 FQNNGV. The CDR3 loop is CASSLTGGRLRGYTF. In nucleotides, the CDR3 is TGTGCCAGCAGCTTAACAGGGGGCAGGTTGAGGGGCTACACCTTC.

The chain links TRBV7-2 to TRBJ1-2; D call uncertain. The CDR3 length is 14 residues. V lost 0 bases and J lost 4, with 9 bases in between. From germline, CDR1 is SGHTA and CDR2 FQGNSA. The CDR3 loop is CASSLAAVGYGYTF. The CDR3 DNA follows: TGTGCCAGCAGCTTAGCGGCGGTGGGCTATGGCTACACCTTC.

The chain uses TRBV20-1 and TRBJ2-6; D tentatively reads TRBD1 or TRBD2 (5 bases each). Germline lookup yields CDR1 DFQATT and CDR2 SNEGSKA (reference sequence). This CDR3 has 14 amino acids. V was trimmed by 6 bases and J by 0 bases, leaving 9 bases between them. CDR3 sequence: CSAPGTSGANVLTF. CDR3 coding DNA: TGCAGTGCCCCCGGGACCTCTGGGGCCAACGTCCTGACTTTC.

The chain combines TRBV7-2 with TRBJ2-7; no clear D. Germline V gene lookup returns CDR1 SGHTA and CDR2 FQGNSA. V was cut by 1 base and J by 3 bases, with 13 bases left in between. The CDR3 sequence is 15 residues long. CDR3 residues: CASSLVVRRVYEQYF. DNA of the CDR3: TGTGCCAGCAGCTTAGTCGTCCGGAGAGTCTACGAGCAGTACTTC.

The chain employs TRBV6-5 and TRBJ2-7; TRBD2 might be the D (6 bases). The V gene lost 5 bases and the J gene lost 4 bases, with 9 bases spanning the gap. The CDR3 is 12 amino acids. The V gene's germline CDR1 is MNHEY and CDR2 SVGAGI. The CDR3 loop reads CASSARGYEQYF. CDR3 sequence (DNA): TGTGCCAGCAGTGCCCGGGGGTACGAGCAGTACTTC.

V and J are TRBV4-1 and TRBJ1-2; D gene uncertain. The CDR3 runs 14 residues. CDR1 is MGHRA, CDR2 YSYEKL, per germline. V lost 0 bases to trimming and J lost 2 bases, with 7 bases between them. The DNA for the CDR3 is TGCGCCAGCAGCCAAGATTACAGCAACTATGGCTACACCTTC. Its protein is CASSQDYSNYGYTF.